What follows describes a single T cell receptor (beta chain). The table lists this clone with a count of one. Its recognized antigen is unknown. Per-nucleotide qualities are absent, and no much larger clonotype sits a single base away. CDR1 and CDR2, per the germline V gene, are SGHTA and FQGTGA. The CDR3 runs 15 residues from the cysteine to the phenylalanine. Here the CDR3 DNA is all that survives: 45 bases in frame from base 1. V trim: 5 bases; J trim: 2 bases; unmatched bases: 6. Positive magnetic bead selection on an AutoMACS was used to isolate CD4+ and CD8+ cells, with flow cytometry used to check purity. Initial screening for clonal expansions relied on flow cytometry with a TCR V beta antibody panel, after which sorted CD8+ fractions underwent TCRB deep sequencing for characterization. Ficoll-Paque PLUS density gradient separation was used to isolate peripheral blood mononuclear cells. Using Nucleospin Tissue or Tissue XS kits, DNA was extracted from CD4-enriched, CD8-enriched or PBMC samples, with quantification by a Qubit 2.0 fluorometer.

Genomic DNA underwent TCRB CDR3 sequencing using the immunoSEQ assay. Under the source paper's analysis protocol: When patient CD8+ clones exceeding 1% were checked against published virus-specific TCRB sequences, only a few matched. Nothing other than productive TCRB rearrangements was included in the analyses. Clonality was expressed as a Shannon entropy-based productive clonality index, with each clone defined by a unique TCRB CDR3 sequence. To calculate repertoire overlap between two samples, the template counts of each clone were considered relative to each sample's total templates. A correlation with a Spearman r of about 0.58 was found between V-gene usage by flow cytometry and V-gene usage by TCRB sequencing. In TCRdb, the immuneACCESS table is reduced to in-frame sequences with V and J assigned. These tables do not hold every clone; where another copy was compared, an unresolved V gene accounts for under half, and the others remain unexplained. From that table come the V and J calls and clone size; the DNA was used to work out D and trimming. The sample data list around 9,000 clones, and roughly 75% of these were observed just once. The ten largest clones take up roughly 37% of the sample.

The sample comes from a study of somatic mutations in cytotoxic T cells in rheumatoid arthritis (dated by TCRdb to between 2016 and 2019). General notes on the study: Right after diagnosis and prior to the start of any treatment, 30 ml EDTA of peripheral blood was drawn from patients. A FACSAria II or Sony SH800 was used to flow-sort some V beta antibody-stained T-cell populations at nearly 100% purity, and TCRB sequencing was also done on sorted V beta1+ cells. Whether expanded CD8+ T-cell clones in untreated, newly diagnosed rheumatoid arthritis carry somatic mutations was the study question, and clonality was characterized with TCRB deep sequencing. For 60 to 80 rheumatoid arthritis patients and roughly 22 healthy controls, TCRB deep sequencing was carried out. The median ages of the patient and control groups were essentially identical. Here is what the overall study found, with its caveats: Rheumatoid arthritis patients and age-matched healthy controls did not significantly differ in CD8+ T-cell clonality. The largest CD8+ clone made up more than 20% of CD8+ cells in 8 of 65 patients, and blood and synovial fluid shared several identical CD8+ TCRB sequences. The slight underrepresentation of TRBV07 in patients was not corrected for multiple comparisons. It was unknown which antigens the expanded CD8+ clones targeted, and their absence from virus-specific databases did not exclude viral specificity. In patients, CD8+ clonality rose with age (Spearman r ~ 0.52), which was not the case in healthy controls.

The sequenced sample consisted of CD8+ T cells sorted from blood. The clonotype originates from an adult with rheumatoid arthritis. The V and J genes are TRBV7-3 and TRBJ2-1, with 7 bases in between that match TRBD1. The DNA is TGTGCCAGCAGCCCCCAGGGGGTTGCCTACAATGAGCAGTTCTTC. Its amino acids are CASSPQGVAYNEQFF.